The TCR beta chain under discussion was sequenced for a study of T-cell memory formation after mild COVID-19. Overall study: Clusters were largely donor specific.

Whole-study results and caveats: Contracting CD4+ clones lay largely in CM and EM, with CD8+ ones residing in EMRA. Pre-infection memory showed some responding clones, and this suggested that cross-reactive memory joined.

Germline CDR1 and CDR2: SGHTA and FQGNSA. Germline trimming cut 1 base from V and 5 bases from J; bases unmatched to any gene: 10. The CDR3 length is 16 residues. 5'RACE, which relied on constant-segment primers, yielded TCR alpha and TCR beta cDNA libraries carrying sample barcodes and UMIs. A single record per CDR3 protein comes from TCRdb applying MiXCR to the 5' RACE reads. The table lists approximately 150,000 distinct CDR3 sequences, approximately 13% of them singletons. In the case of this clonotype: Its antigen remains unknown.

The TCR originated in a man younger than 30 who had mild COVID-19 (a few samples of this study predate the infection). Cell type and time point are not known. Sequenced sample: PBMCs or a T cell subset sorted from them (not recorded which). The chain is built from TRBV7-2 and TRBJ1-1; 7 bases align to TRBD1. This CDR3 reads CASSLVTGLIGTEAFF. DNA of the CDR3: TGTGCCAGCAGCTTAGTGACAGGGCTTATCGGGACTGAAGCTTTCTTT.